These T cell receptor beta chains were read from a single sample in a study of blood T cells in healthy people across ages. MiXCR, applied by TCRdb to the 5' RACE reads, yields one record per CDR3 protein. This table has about 510,000 distinct CDR3 sequences, about 28% appearing once. This sample also belongs to another study, concerning T cells of mothers and their children.

Sequencing input: blood. The source of these receptors is a boy aged 2 to 9 in good health. Each CDR3 is given with its conserved first and last residue. A D gene is named only where the DNA matches it firmly. Only part of the rows carry a size: once, few, many, or a class if the clone is expanded.

v_gene,abundance,j_gene,d_gene,CDR3nt,CDR3aa
TRBV5-1,.,TRBJ2-3,TRBD2,TGCGCCAGCAGCTCGAGCGGGGGAAGGAATACGCAGTATTTT,CASSSSGGRNTQYF
TRBV7-2,.,TRBJ2-3,TRBD2,TGTGCCAGCAGCGGGACTAGCGGGACCGCACCGAGAATGGATACGCAGTATTTT,CASSGTSGTAPRMDTQYF
TRBV29-1,.,TRBJ1-1,.,TGCAGCGTTGAGGGGACCCCCACAGGGCGGTGGTACACTGAAGCTTTCTTT,CSVEGTPTGRWYTEAFF
TRBV11-2,.,TRBJ2-5,TRBD2,TGTGCCAGCAGCTTTGTCCGGACTAGCGGGAGTGAGACCCAGTACTTC,CASSFVRTSGSETQYF
TRBV27,.,TRBJ2-7,TRBD2,TGTGCCAGCGCAAGGACTAGCGGGTACTACGAGCAGTACTTC,CASARTSGYYEQYF
TRBV10-3,many,TRBJ2-4,.,TGTGCCATCAGTGAGTCAGTTCCGGGAGCCAAAAACATTCAGTACTTC,CAISESVPGAKNIQYF
TRBV7-9,.,TRBJ2-7,.,TGTGCCAGCAGCTCTAAAGACAGAGTAGAAAGGTACGAGCAGTACTTC,CASSSKDRVERYEQYF
TRBV15,many,TRBJ2-4,.,TGTGCCACCAGCAGGGGAGGAGGTCTAGCCAAAAACATTCAGTACTTC,CATSRGGGLAKNIQYF
TRBV19,.,TRBJ1-5,.,TGTGCCAGTAGTATAGATCGGGGATACAATCAGCCCCAGCATTTT,CASSIDRGYNQPQHF
TRBV18,.,TRBJ2-1,.,TGTGCCAGCTCACCTGCTGCGAGGTACAATGAGCAGTTCTTC,CASSPAARYNEQFF
TRBV29-1,few,TRBJ1-1,.,TGCAGCGTTGAGAACCCGGGACACCTGAACACTGAAGCTTTCTTT,CSVENPGHLNTEAFF
TRBV6-5,.,TRBJ2-1,.,TGTGCCAGCACCGTGGGACTCGACAATGAGCAGTTCTTC,CASTVGLDNEQFF
TRBV3-1,.,TRBJ2-5,TRBD2,TGTGCCAGCAGCCAACGGGGGGGCCGGGAGACCCAGTACTTC,CASSQRGGRETQYF
TRBV14,.,TRBJ1-1,TRBD1,TGTGCCAGCAGCCAAAAAAGGACAGGGTGGACTGAAGCTTTCTTT,CASSQKRTGWTEAFF
TRBV13,.,TRBJ2-5,TRBD2,TGTGCCAGCAGCTCTCTACTAGCGTTACCTGAGACCCAGTACTTC,CASSSLLALPETQYF
TRBV7-7,.,TRBJ2-5,.,TGTGCTAGCAGCTTAAATGGGTTCCGGGAGACCCAGTACTTC,CASSLNGFRETQYF
TRBV29-1,.,TRBJ1-3,.,TGCAGCGTTCGGGGGGTTGGAAACACCATATATTTT,CSVRGVGNTIYF
TRBV7-9,.,TRBJ2-4,.,TGTGCCAGCAGCCATGTTGGGGCCAAAAACATTCAGTACTTC,CASSHVGAKNIQYF
TRBV3-1,.,TRBJ2-7,.,TGTGCCAGCAGCCAAGGAGGGGAGGTCTACGAGCAGTACTTC,CASSQGGEVYEQYF
TRBV2,.,TRBJ2-7,.,TGTGCCAGCAGTGAACAGGGAATGGGGGAGCAGTACTTC,CASSEQGMGEQYF
TRBV12-3/TRBV12-4,.,TRBJ1-3,.,TGTGCCAGCAGCCCCCGGGGAGGTAAAATTGTCTCTGGAAACACCATATATTTT,CASSPRGGKIVSGNTIYF
TRBV29-1,.,TRBJ1-1,.,TGCAGCGTTTCGAAGAAGTACGGGGGCACTGAAGCTTTCTTT,CSVSKKYGGTEAFF
TRBV12-3/TRBV12-4,few,TRBJ2-3,TRBD2,TGTGCCAGCAGTCCCCGAGGGACTAGCGGGACTAGCACAGATACGCAGTATTTT,CASSPRGTSGTSTDTQYF
TRBV7-9,.,TRBJ2-3,TRBD1,TGTGCCAGCAGCACCATCAGGGGGCGGGGAGATACGCAGTATTTT,CASSTIRGRGDTQYF
TRBV29-1,few,TRBJ2-6,.,TGCAGCGTAGCCGACAGAGGCTCTGGGGCCAACGTCCTGACTTTC,CSVADRGSGANVLTF
TRBV6-5,.,TRBJ1-2,.,TGTGCCAGCACCCGAGGTCAGGGGAACTATGGCTACACCTTC,CASTRGQGNYGYTF
TRBV29-1,.,TRBJ2-1,TRBD2,TGCAGCGTTGAAGGTTTAGCGGGAGCGCTTGAGCAGTTCTTC,CSVEGLAGALEQFF
TRBV6-4,few,TRBJ2-1,TRBD2,TGTGCCAGCAGCAACACTAGCGGGAGTTCCTCGGAGCAGTTCTTC,CASSNTSGSSSEQFF
TRBV7-3,.,TRBJ2-3,TRBD2,TGTGCCAGCAGCTTCCGGCGGGGGGGCCGCCGGACGCAGTATTTT,CASSFRRGGRRTQYF
TRBV27,.,TRBJ2-1,.,TGTGCCAGCAGTGACCGGGGAGGCAATGAGCAGTTCTTC,CASSDRGGNEQFF
TRBV20-1,few,TRBJ2-1,.,TGCAGTGCTAGAGATAGCCGAGGGGGGGCAGGGAATGAGCAGTTCTTC,CSARDSRGGAGNEQFF
TRBV7-2,many,TRBJ2-5,TRBD2,TGTGCCAGCAGCCCAGGGACTAGCGGGGCGAGGCCCCAGTACTTC,CASSPGTSGARPQYF
TRBV5-1,.,TRBJ1-2,.,TGCGCCAGCAGCGACAGGTCCGCCCCTGGCTACACCTTC,CASSDRSAPGYTF
TRBV10-3,few,TRBJ2-2,TRBD2,TGTGCCATCAGTGATAGGGCTAGCGGGGCTTCATCGGAGCTGTTTTTT,CAISDRASGASSELFF
TRBV20-1,.,TRBJ1-3,.,TGCAGTGCCCAACACAGGCAGTCTGGAAACACCATATATTTT,CSAQHRQSGNTIYF
TRBV11-2,.,TRBJ2-5,.,TGTGCCAGCAGCCGAGAGGGTTCCCAAGAGACCCAGTACTTC,CASSREGSQETQYF
TRBV4-2,.,TRBJ2-7,TRBD2,TGTGCCAGCGGCCAAGCTACGAGCGGGGGACAAGGCTCCTACGAGCAGTACTTC,CASGQATSGGQGSYEQYF
TRBV7-2,.,TRBJ2-7,TRBD2,TGTGCCAGCAGCTTTATAGCGGGAGGACCCGAGCAGTACTTC,CASSFIAGGPEQYF
TRBV18,.,TRBJ1-3,.,TGTGCCAGCTCACCACAGGGAGGAGACACCATATATTTT,CASSPQGGDTIYF
TRBV28,.,TRBJ1-2,TRBD1,TGTGCCAGCAGTTTTCCGACAGGGTCGGACTATGGCTACACCTTC,CASSFPTGSDYGYTF
TRBV9,.,TRBJ2-5,TRBD1,TGTGCCAGCAGCGTCGGGACAGTATTTGGAGAGACCCAGTACTTC,CASSVGTVFGETQYF
TRBV28,.,TRBJ2-5,TRBD2,TGTGCCAGCAGTCCCGCAGCGGGGGAAGAGACCCAGTACTTC,CASSPAAGEETQYF
TRBV7-2,.,TRBJ2-7,.,TGTGCCAGCAGCTTAGCGGCACGGGAGATACCCTACGAGCAGTACTTC,CASSLAAREIPYEQYF
TRBV2,.,TRBJ1-6,.,TGTGCCAGCAGTGTGGGTTCACCCCTCCACTTT,CASSVGSPLHF